These 27 T cell receptor beta chains were sequenced from one sample in a study of radiation and T cells in renal cell carcinoma. The time point denotes: blood 4 weeks post-SBRT, at nephrectomy. Treatment here: 15 Gy SBRT to primary tumor, nephrectomy 4 weeks later. The assay was immunoSEQ multiplex PCR, and TCRdb's table has in-frame clones only and misses some. Of 120,000 to 150,000 clones in the sample, 86% were seen once. This material consisted of blood, taken from a patient whose treatment included radiotherapy and nephrectomy. All receptors derive from a woman in her fifties or sixties with renal cell carcinoma.

The chain links TRBV7-2 to TRBJ1-1; possibly TRBD1 for D (5 bases). V dropped 10 bases and J dropped 6 bases, with 27 bases sitting between them. Germline CDR1 is SGHTA and CDR2 is FQGNSA. CDR3 length: 16 amino acids. The CDR3 bases are TGTGCCACTTCCTTTTCGGGAGGGGAGGACCAAGCTGAAGCTTTCTTT. This encodes CATSFSGGEDQAEAFF. The variable domain in full, with the rest retrieved from reference TRBV7-2 and TRBJ1-1, is GAGVSQSPSNKVTEKGKDVELRCDPISGHTALYWYRQSLGQGLEFLIYFQGNSAPDKSGLPSDRFSAERTGGSVSTLTIQRTQQEDSAVYLCATSFSGGEDQAEAFFGQGTRLTVV.

The chain combines TRBV7-2 with TRBJ2-7; D gene unclear. This CDR3 region has 14 residues. Trimming took 6 bases from V and 1 from J, leaving 13 bases between them. Germline lookup yields CDR1 SGHTA and CDR2 FQGNSA. The DNA for the CDR3 is TGTGCCAGCAGTCCAAGTTCGGCTTCCTACGAGCAGTACTTC. Translating it yields CASSPSSASYEQYF.

The chain couples TRBV7-2 to TRBJ2-2; D gene unclear. In germline, CDR1 is SGHTA, CDR2 FQGNSA. V lost 3 bases, J lost 7 bases, and 3 bases lay in between. CDR3 length: 11 residues. CDR3 nucleotide sequence: TGTGCCAGCAGCTTGTACGGGGAGCTGTTTTTT. Its protein is CASSLYGELFF.

This chain uses TRBV19 with TRBJ2-3, with a tentative D call TRBD2 (5 bases). The germline V gene encodes CDR1 LNHDA and CDR2 SQIVND (reference sequence). This CDR3 has 14 residues. V dropped 3 bases and J dropped 4 bases, with 11 bases sitting between them. The CDR3 region is CASSMRGSSDTQYF. Written as DNA, the CDR3 is TGTGCCAGTAGTATGAGAGGGAGTTCAGATACGCAGTATTTT. Full variable domain (rest looked up from reference TRBV19 and TRBJ2-3): DGGITQSPKYLFRKEGQNVTLSCEQNLNHDAMYWYRQDPGQGLRLIYYSQIVNDFQKGDIAEGYSVSREKKESFPLTVTSAQKNPTAFYLCASSMRGSSDTQYFGPGTRLTVL.

J is TRBJ1-3 and V is TRBV6-5; the match to TRBD1 covers 8 bases. The germline V gene has CDR1 MNHEY and CDR2 SVGAGI. V dropped 5 bases and J dropped 4; count of bases not matched to a gene: 7. The CDR3 spans 15 residues. The CDR3 bases are TGTGCCAGCAGTCAACCAAGGACAGGGGGAAACACCATATATTTT. This sequence encodes CASSQPRTGGNTIYF.

The chain uses TRBV27 and TRBJ2-1; TRBD2 is a possible D gene (6 bases). The CDR3 sequence is 15 residues long. V lost 6 bases and J lost 3, with 15 bases in between. Germline V lookup: CDR1 MNHEY, CDR2 SMNVEV (reference sequence). In DNA form, the CDR3 reads TGTGCCAGCAGACGCTTAGCGGACTTCTACAATGAGCAGTTCTTC. It is translated as CASRRLADFYNEQFF.

As to this clone: The sample carries other DNA sequences with the same CDR3. The chain uses TRBV9 and TRBJ2-7, with a tentative D call TRBD2 (5 bases). V was trimmed by 1 base and J by 4 bases, leaving 12 bases between them. Germline V lookup: CDR1 SGDLS, CDR2 YYNGEE. CDR3 length equals 14 residues. CDR3 sequence: CASSVSGSGYEQYF. CDR3 nucleotide sequence: TGTGCCAGCAGCGTATCGGGGTCGGGTTACGAGCAGTACTTC.

This clone has only one observation. This chain links TRBV6-5 with TRBJ1-2; the D is unclear. V was trimmed by 6 bases and J by 6 bases, leaving 17 bases between them. Germline lookup yields CDR1 MNHEY and CDR2 SVGAGI. CDR3 length equals 14 residues. CDR3 DNA sequence: TGTGCCAGCAGGAGGCAGGTCGGTGGAGATGGCTACACCTTC. Translating it yields CASRRQVGGDGYTF.

This clone has only a few counts. This chain links TRBV19 with TRBJ1-2; D is unclear. Trimming cost V 7 bases and J 3 bases, with 9 bases left between them. Germline V gene lookup returns CDR1 LNHDA and CDR2 SQIVND (reference sequence). This CDR3 contains 12 residues. The CDR3 sequence: CASTPDHYGYTF. CDR3 coding DNA: TGTGCCAGTACCCCGGACCACTATGGCTACACCTTC.

The genes are TRBV4-3 and TRBJ1-1, with a possible D match to TRBD1 (5 bases). Germline loops: CDR1 LGHNA, CDR2 YSLEER. The germline V and J ends were trimmed by 1 base and 11 bases, with 11 bases remaining between them. The CDR3 is 12 residues long. CDR3 sequence (DNA): TGCGCCAGCAGCCAAGGACAGTCGAAGGCTTTCTTT. Residues: CASSQGQSKAFF.

This clone was seen more than once but under ten times. This chain uses TRBV10-1 with TRBJ2-7; D not certain. The germline V gene encodes CDR1 WNHNN and CDR2 SYGVQD (reference sequence). V shed 2 bases and J shed 4 bases, with 9 bases lying between them. This CDR3 contains 13 residues. The CDR3 reads CASSEGYEYEQYF. In DNA, the CDR3 is TGCGCCAGCAGTGAGGGCTACGAATACGAGCAGTACTTC.

The rearrangement links TRBV6-5 to TRBJ2-1; TRBD1 agrees at 10 bases. This CDR3 region has 15 residues. Germline V gene lookup returns CDR1 MNHEY and CDR2 SVGAGI. Trimming removed 8 bases from V and 7 bases from J; junction bases left unmatched: 11. The CDR3 here is CASARDRGVPNEQFF. As DNA, the CDR3 is TGTGCCAGCGCGAGGGACAGGGGCGTTCCGAATGAGCAGTTCTTC.

The chain has TRBV15 and TRBJ1-3; D remains ambiguous. The CDR3 is 16 amino acids. Germline CDR1 is LNHNV and CDR2 is YYDKDF (reference sequence). Trimming stripped 4 bases from V and 0 bases from J, with 13 bases between. The CDR3 sequence: CATSILSGSSGNTIYF. CDR3 nucleotides: TGTGCCACCAGCATCCTCAGTGGTAGCTCTGGAAACACCATATATTTT.

The CDR3 coding sequence is TGTGCCTGGAGTCTGGGCAACAATGAGCAGTTCTTC. Translated, it gives CAWSLGNNEQFF. This chain joins TRBV30 and TRBJ2-1; no clear D gene. CDR1 is GTSNPN, CDR2 SVGIG, per germline (reference sequence). CDR3 size: 12 residues. Deletions cut 2 bases from V and 5 bases from J, with 7 bases between.

The sample holds one count of this clone. V and J are TRBV28 and TRBJ1-5, with 9 bases that match TRBD1. The V gene's germline CDR1 is MDHEN and CDR2 SYDVKM. The CDR3 has 14 amino acids. The V gene end was trimmed by 5 bases and the J gene end by 8 bases; junction bases not matched to a gene: 7. For the CDR3, the DNA is TGTGCCAGCAGTCCGACAGGGGGGGAGGAGCCCCAGCATTTT. This sequence encodes CASSPTGGEEPQHF.

The chain combines TRBV5-4 with TRBJ1-4; D uncertain. V lost 2 bases to trimming and J lost 4 bases, with 12 bases between them. Germline lookup yields CDR1 SGHNT and CDR2 YYREEE (reference sequence). The CDR3 runs 15 residues. The CDR3 DNA reads as TGTGCCAGCAGCTTCCGTGCTTACGGTAATGAAAAACTGTTTTTT. This codes for CASSFRAYGNEKLFF.

This sequence joins TRBV5-6 and TRBJ1-2; TRBD1 might be the D (5 bases). The V and J ends lost 1 base and 8 bases respectively, with 21 bases between them. CDR1 is SGHDT and CDR2 is YYEEEE in the germline V gene. The CDR3 contains 16 residues. The CDR3, as DNA: TGTGCCAGCAGCTTGTTTGGGCAGGGTATTCTGGTGGGCTACACCTTC. It codes for CASSLFGQGILVGYTF.

This sequence joins TRBV7-2 and TRBJ1-5, with 9 nucleotides matching TRBD1. Unmatched junction bases numbered 8, after V lost 5 bases and J lost 6 bases. The CDR3 consists of 15 residues. Per germline, CDR1 SGHTA and CDR2 FQGNSA. The CDR3 loop is CASSQGDRAVQPQHF. The CDR3 coding sequence is TGTGCCAGCAGCCAGGGGGACAGGGCCGTTCAGCCCCAGCATTTT.

The V and J genes are TRBV5-1 and TRBJ2-1; no firm D call. The CDR3 is 17 residues long. V was pared by 5 bases and J by 3 bases, with 21 bases between. From germline, CDR1 is SGHRS and CDR2 YFSETQ. The CDR3: CASRPTTETSGYNEQFF. CDR3 nucleotides: TGCGCCAGCAGACCCACAACAGAAACTTCAGGCTACAATGAGCAGTTCTTC. The full variable domain, its missing parts supplied by reference TRBV5-1 and TRBJ2-1, is KAGVTQTPRYLIKTRGQQVTLSCSPISGHRSVSWYQQTPGQGLQFLFEYFSETQRNKGNFPGRFSGRQFSNSRSEMNVSTLELGDSALYLCASRPTTETSGYNEQFFGPGTRLTVL.

There are a few counts of this clone. V is TRBV30 and J is TRBJ1-5; D is possibly TRBD1 (6 bases). Germline loops: CDR1 GTSNPN, CDR2 SVGIG (reference sequence). Trimming left V 0 bases short and J 4 bases short, with 10 bases between. This CDR3 has 14 residues. The CDR3 nucleotides read TGTGCCTGGAGTGTGAGGGGGGGTAATCAGCCCCAGCATTTT. Protein product: CAWSVRGGNQPQHF.

V usage is TRBV7-2 and J usage is TRBJ1-1; D call uncertain. Germline V gene lookup returns CDR1 SGHTA and CDR2 FQGNSA. The length of the CDR3 is 13 residues. V was clipped by 5 bases and J by 5 bases, with 12 bases between them. CDR3: CASSVNTVTEAFF. In DNA, the CDR3 is TGTGCCAGCAGCGTGAATACGGTAACTGAAGCTTTCTTT.

The chain recombines TRBV5-1 with TRBJ2-3; 12 bases match TRBD2. V was clipped by 0 bases and J by 0 bases; unmatched bases: 8. Germline loops: CDR1 SGHRS, CDR2 YFSETQ. This CDR3 is 19 amino acids long. The CDR3 region has the DNA TGCGCCAGCAGCTTGGCCTTGCTAGCGGGGGGGTCTAGCACAGATACGCAGTATTTT. This gives the protein CASSLALLAGGSSTDTQYF.

The table lists this clone with a count of one. The J gene is TRBJ1-6, the V gene TRBV27; no reliable D call. V was trimmed by 0 bases and J by 8 bases, leaving 20 bases between them. The germline CDR1 and CDR2 sequences are MNHEY and SMNVEV (reference sequence). CDR3 size: 18 residues. The CDR3 reads CASSLSQSGAARYSPLHF. CDR3 nucleotides: TGTGCCAGCAGTTTATCGCAGAGCGGCGCGGCCAGGTATTCACCCCTCCACTTT.

This chain joins TRBV21-1 and TRBJ1-1; the table's TRBD1 call for D was not verified on the DNA. TRBV21-1 is an annotated pseudogene. The CDR3 has 14 residues. Written as DNA, the CDR3 is TGTGCCAGCAGCAAAGGACAGGGGGACACTGAAGCTTTCTTT. Translated, it gives CASSKGQGDTEAFF.

DNA of the CDR3: TGTGCCAGCCGTCCGACAGGGACCGGCGAGCAGTACTTC. It translates to CASRPTGTGEQYF. The V and J genes are TRBV27 and TRBJ2-7; TRBD1 agrees at 7 bases. Germline lookup yields CDR1 MNHEY and CDR2 SMNVEV (reference sequence). V dropped 8 bases and J dropped 6; count of bases not matched to a gene: 10. The CDR3 sequence is 13 residues long.

V gene TRBV7-9 combines with J gene TRBJ1-1, with 8 positions matching TRBD1. V was clipped by 6 bases and J by 1 base; unmatched bases: 4. The CDR3 sequence is 14 residues long. CDR1 and CDR2 (germline): SEHNR, FQNEAQ (reference sequence). The CDR3 sequence: CASRPTGGNTEAFF. In nucleotides, the CDR3 is TGTGCCAGCAGACCTACAGGGGGGAACACTGAAGCTTTCTTT.

The J gene is TRBJ2-1, the V gene TRBV7-9, with TRBD2 identical over 15 bases. The germline gives CDR1 SEHNR, CDR2 FQNEAQ (reference sequence). The CDR3 sequence is 16 residues long. The junction had 6 bases not matched to a gene; V was cut back by 2 bases and J by 10 bases. The CDR3 spells CASSLRTSGRVPEQFF. As DNA, the CDR3 is TGTGCCAGCAGCTTAAGGACTAGCGGGAGGGTCCCGGAGCAGTTCTTC. Together with reference TRBV7-9 and TRBJ2-1, the CDR3 gives the full variable domain: DTGVSQNPRHKITKRGQNVTFRCDPISEHNRLYWYRQTLGQGPEFLTYFQNEAQLEKSRLLSDRFSAERPKGSFSTLEIQRTEQGDSAMYLCASSLRTSGRVPEQFFGPGTRLTVL.